This T cell receptor (beta chain) is drawn from a study of T cell changes during pregnancy in multiple sclerosis. The method was immunoSEQ multiplex PCR; TCRdb's version includes in-frame clones alone and lacks a portion of them. Here the sample spans tens of thousands of clones, approximately 85% being singletons. The source is a female donor with multiple sclerosis, enrolled in a pregnancy study. Source: peripheral blood, taken in the first trimester of pregnancy.

CDR3 in DNA: TGTGCCAGCAGCTTACCAACAGGGATTTCCTCGTCCGAGCAGTACTTC. It encodes CASSLPTGISSSEQYF. V is TRBV7-8 and J is TRBJ2-7; D is perhaps TRBD1 (6 bases). The length of the CDR3 is 16 residues. Germline V CDR1 and CDR2: SGHVS, FQNEAQ. The V end lost 2 bases, the J end lost 6 bases, and 20 bases lay between the germline ends.